Following are 26 T cell receptor beta chains from one sample sequenced in a study of T cell changes during pregnancy in multiple sclerosis. Here immunoSEQ multiplex PCR was the method, and the copy in TCRdb shows in-frame clones only, minus some. The profile shows some 76,000 clones, about 93% of them singletons. The source material was CD4+ T cells from peripheral blood mononuclear cells, sampled after pregnancy. Every receptor here comes from a female donor with multiple sclerosis, enrolled in a pregnancy study.

The chain uses TRBV19 and TRBJ2-7; 9 bases agree with TRBD1. V shed 9 bases and J 3 bases; nucleotides not matched to a gene: 9. The CDR3 runs 14 residues. The germline V gene encodes CDR1 LNHDA and CDR2 SQIVND (reference sequence). DNA for the CDR3: TGTGCCAGATCGGACAGGGGCAGTGTCTACGAGCAGTACTTC. Translating gives CARSDRGSVYEQYF.

The V gene is TRBV9, the J gene TRBJ2-2; TRBD2 matches 9 bases. Per germline, CDR1 SGDLS and CDR2 YYNGEE. CDR3 size: 15 residues. The V segment lost 0 bases and the J segment 7 bases; nucleotides outside the gene matches: 4. CDR3 DNA: TGTGCCAGCAGCGTAGCTAGCGGGGTGGGCGGGGAGCTGTTTTTT. Its protein is CASSVASGVGGELFF.

The chain employs TRBV30 and TRBJ1-6, with 9 bases lining up with TRBD1. Trimming removed 5 bases from V and 10 bases from J; junction bases left unmatched: 15. The CDR3 sequence is 16 residues long. Germline lookup yields CDR1 GTSNPN and CDR2 SVGIG (reference sequence). The CDR3 spells CAWEASGTGFRSPLHF. The CDR3 region has the DNA TGTGCCTGGGAGGCATCCGGGACAGGGTTCCGATCACCCCTCCACTTT.

The chain combines TRBV29-1 with TRBJ1-4; the match to TRBD1 covers 7 bases. V shed 6 bases, J shed 5 bases, and the junction held 6 bases outside the gene matches. Per germline, CDR1 SQVTM and CDR2 ANQGSEA. The CDR3 has 13 residues. The CDR3 DNA sequence: TGCAGCGTCGGGGACAGTGCGAATGAAAAACTGTTTTTT. This codes for CSVGDSANEKLFF.

This sequence joins TRBV19 and TRBJ1-5; perhaps TRBD1 as D (5 bases). Germline lookup yields CDR1 LNHDA and CDR2 SQIVND (reference sequence). The CDR3 totals 15 residues. Trimming stripped 3 bases from V and 2 bases from J, with 11 bases between. CDR3 sequence (DNA): TGTGCCAGTAGTATGGACACAAGAGGCAATCAGCCCCAGCATTTT. It is translated as CASSMDTRGNQPQHF.

The chain employs TRBV18 and TRBJ1-2; D not certain. The germline gives CDR1 KGHSH, CDR2 LQKENI. The CDR3 has 14 amino acids. V lost 3 bases, J lost 6 bases, and 14 bases lay in between. CDR3 residues: CASSPSGLRNGYTF. As DNA, the CDR3 is TGTGCCAGCTCACCCTCGGGGTTGCGGAATGGCTACACCTTC.

V usage is TRBV5-1 and J usage is TRBJ2-4; the D is unclear. The V gene lost 4 bases and the J gene lost 2 bases, with 13 bases spanning the gap. The CDR3 extends over 15 amino acids. The germline CDR1 and CDR2 sequences are SGHRS and YFSETQ. CDR3 sequence reads: CASSDGTVSKNIQYF. The CDR3 DNA reads TGCGCCAGCAGCGATGGCACAGTCTCCAAAAACATTCAGTACTTC.

Ten or more counts support this clone. The chain is built from TRBV4-1 and TRBJ1-1; D remains unclear. The CDR3 extends over 14 amino acids. Trimming removed 4 bases from V and 4 bases from J, with 13 bases in between. Germline V gene sequence: CDR1 MGHRA, CDR2 YSYEKL. This chain's CDR3 is CASSPREGGTEAFF. CDR3 coding DNA: TGCGCCAGCAGCCCCCGGGAGGGTGGCACTGAAGCTTTCTTT.

The V and J genes are TRBV11-2 and TRBJ2-2; D possibly corresponds to TRBD1 (6 bases). V was pared by 4 bases and J by 4 bases, with 10 bases between. This CDR3 comprises 14 residues. CDR1 is SGHAT, CDR2 FQNNGV, per germline. CDR3 sequence (DNA): TGTGCCAGCAGCTCGAACAGGGCCACCGGGGAGCTGTTTTTT. It yields the protein CASSSNRATGELFF.

The rearrangement uses TRBV6-1 and TRBJ1-2; maybe TRBD1 (5 bases). CDR1 and CDR2 from the germline V gene are MNHNS and SASEGT. The CDR3 is 13 residues long. Trimming shortened V by 6 bases and J by 4 bases, and 12 bases separated the two germline ends. In nucleotides, the CDR3 is TGTGCCAGCAGGGGACTTCGGGTCTATGGCTACACCTTC. Amino acids: CASRGLRVYGYTF.

The gene calls are TRBV21-1 and TRBJ1-1; the table names TRBD1, a call not compared with the DNA. TRBV21-1 is designated a pseudogene. The length of the CDR3 is 14 residues. This CDR3 is CASLTGLVGTEAFF. In nucleotides, the CDR3 is TGTGCCAGCTTGACAGGATTGGTAGGCACTGAAGCTTTCTTT.

The chain links TRBV7-2 to TRBJ2-7; 9 bases align to TRBD1. The germline V gene encodes CDR1 SGHTA and CDR2 FQGNSA. Trimming removed 3 bases from V and 6 bases from J; junction bases left unmatched: 3. The CDR3 loop spans 13 amino acids. This CDR3 is CASSFTGGGEQYF. The CDR3 coding sequence is TGTGCCAGCAGCTTCACAGGGGGCGGCGAGCAGTACTTC. Together with reference TRBV7-2 and TRBJ2-7, the CDR3 gives the full variable domain: GAGVSQSPSNKVTEKGKDVELRCDPISGHTALYWYRQSLGQGLEFLIYFQGNSAPDKSGLPSDRFSAERTGGSVSTLTIQRTQQEDSAVYLCASSFTGGGEQYFGPGTRLTVT.

This sequence joins TRBV7-3 and TRBJ2-2; 8 nucleotides align to TRBD2. Trimming at V came to 3 bases and at J to 2 bases, leaving 2 bases not matched to a gene. This CDR3 is built from 15 residues. CDR1 and CDR2 (germline): SGHTA, FQGTGA. In DNA form, the CDR3 reads TGTGCCAGCAGCTTTAGCGGGGCAAACACCGGGGAGCTGTTTTTT. As protein: CASSFSGANTGELFF.

J is TRBJ2-7 and V is TRBV29-1; D might be TRBD1 (6 bases). Germline lookup yields CDR1 SQVTM and CDR2 ANQGSEA. The CDR3 runs to 13 residues. With 4 bases removed from V and 7 bases from J, the gap between germline ends came to 17 bases. CDR3 nucleotides: TGCAGCGTTGGGGGGCAGGGGATAGGGGAGCAGTACTTC. Its protein product is CSVGGQGIGEQYF.

This clone has only one observation. The chain joins TRBV10-2 to TRBJ2-3; 9 nucleotides agree with TRBD2. CDR3 size: 16 residues. The trim removed 6 bases at V and 4 bases at J, leaving 11 bases unmatched. Germline V lookup: CDR1 WSHSY, CDR2 SAAADI. CDR3 protein: CASSNLGLASSDTQYF. The CDR3, as DNA: TGCGCCAGCAGCAACCTTGGACTAGCGAGTTCAGATACGCAGTATTTT.

The rearrangement links TRBV15 to TRBJ2-5; no definite D call. Trimming cost V 4 bases and J 5 bases, with 8 bases left between them. The CDR3 is made up of 12 amino acids. Per germline, CDR1 LNHNV and CDR2 YYDKDF (reference sequence). The CDR3 sequence is CATSNPRETQYF. CDR3 coding DNA: TGTGCCACCAGCAACCCGAGGGAGACCCAGTACTTC.

This clone was recorded once. The J gene is TRBJ1-1, the V gene TRBV5-1; 8 bases align to TRBD1. The J segment lost 4 bases and the V segment lost 0 bases, leaving 11 bases of the junction unmatched. Germline V gene data show CDR1 as SGHRS and CDR2 as YFSETQ. The CDR3 has 17 amino acids. DNA of the CDR3: TGCGCCAGCAGCTTGGGACCTCAGGGGGCGCCGGGCACTGAAGCTTTCTTT. Amino acid sequence: CASSLGPQGAPGTEAFF.

J is TRBJ2-3 and V is TRBV5-1; D is unresolved. The ends were cut back, 0 bases at V and 6 bases at J, with 14 bases in the middle. This CDR3 has 15 residues. Germline CDR1 and CDR2: SGHRS and YFSETQ. The CDR3 sequence is CASSLAGGVPDTQYF. The CDR3 DNA reads as TGCGCCAGCAGCTTGGCCGGCGGCGTCCCGGATACGCAGTATTTT.

This sequence joins TRBV28 and TRBJ1-1, with D unclear. The CDR3 consists of 14 residues. V was shortened by 8 bases and J by 4 bases, with 17 bases between the two germline ends. The germline gives CDR1 MDHEN, CDR2 SYDVKM. As DNA, the CDR3 is TGTGCCAGCCCTGGTGCGGGCGAGAGCACTGAAGCTTTCTTT. Encoded protein: CASPGAGESTEAFF.

V and J are TRBV5-6 and TRBJ1-1; 9 bases align to TRBD1. In germline, CDR1 is SGHDT, CDR2 YYEEEE. J was trimmed by 1 base and V by 4 bases; bases with no gene match: 5. The CDR3 is 15 residues long. Here the CDR3 DNA reads TGTGCCAGCAGCCCACAGGGGGCCGGGAACACTGAAGCTTTCTTT. Protein sequence: CASSPQGAGNTEAFF.

This clone was seen a single time. This chain connects TRBV7-2 to TRBJ2-5; perhaps TRBD1 as D (5 bases). V lost 0 bases and J lost 5, with 7 bases in between. CDR3 length: 13 residues. Germline loops: CDR1 SGHTA, CDR2 FQGNSA. The CDR3 region is CASSLAKGETQYF. The CDR3 DNA follows: TGTGCCAGCAGCTTAGCGAAGGGGGAGACCCAGTACTTC.

J is TRBJ1-1 and V is TRBV5-5; D unclear. From germline, CDR1 is SGHKS and CDR2 YYEKEE (reference sequence). The V gene lost 0 bases and the J gene lost 1 base, with 7 bases spanning the gap. The CDR3 spans 14 residues. CDR3: CASSLGAGNTEAFF. CDR3 DNA: TGTGCCAGCAGCTTGGGGGCGGGGAACACTGAAGCTTTCTTT.

This chain uses TRBV13 with TRBJ1-2; D unclear. V shed 6 bases and J shed 4 bases, with 12 bases lying between them. The CDR3 runs to 13 residues. Per the germline V gene, CDR1 is PRHDT and CDR2 is FYEKMQ (reference sequence). The CDR3 coding sequence is TGTGCCAGCAGGAATGCTCTTAGCTATGGCTACACCTTC. Its protein product is CASRNALSYGYTF. Full variable domain (outside the CDR3, taken from reference TRBV13 and TRBJ1-2): AAGVIQSPRHLIKEKRETATLKCYPIPRHDTVYWYQQGPGQDPQFLISFYEKMQSDKGSIPDRFSAQQFSDYHSELNMSSLELGDSALYFCASRNALSYGYTFGSGTRLTVV.

V and J are TRBV7-3 and TRBJ2-5; the D gene is possibly TRBD1 (6 bases). The CDR3 loop spans 14 amino acids. The ends were cut back, 1 base at V and 4 bases at J, with 10 bases in the middle. The V gene's germline CDR1 is SGHTA and CDR2 FQGTGA. CDR3 sequence: CASSLRLGGETQYF. The CDR3 region has the DNA TGTGCCAGCAGCTTAAGATTAGGGGGAGAGACCCAGTACTTC. Drawing the rest from reference TRBV7-3 and TRBJ2-5, the complete variable domain is GAGVSQTPSNKVTEKGKYVELRCDPISGHTALYWYRQSLGQGPEFLIYFQGTGAADDSGLPNDRFFAVRPEGSVSTLKIQRTERGDSAVYLCASSLRLGGETQYFGPGTRLLVL.

This clone was counted a few times. The chain couples TRBV6-1 to TRBJ1-1, with D perhaps matching TRBD1 (5 bases). The CDR3 sequence is 14 residues long. Germline V gives CDR1 MNHNS, CDR2 SASEGT. V dropped 2 bases and J dropped 7 bases, with 14 bases sitting between them. In DNA form, the CDR3 reads TGTGCCAGCAGTGAATTAGTGGGGCTGATTGAAGCTTTCTTT. Its translation: CASSELVGLIEAFF.

This clone appeared a few times. This chain joins TRBV30 and TRBJ2-1, with D hard to call. Germline V gene sequence: CDR1 GTSNPN, CDR2 SVGIG (reference sequence). V lost 0 bases and J lost 15, with 12 bases in between. CDR3 length equals 11 residues. CDR3: CAWSVLRVMFF. CDR3 sequence (DNA): TGTGCCTGGAGTGTCCTCCGGGTGATGTTCTTC.